Shown below are 18 T cell receptor beta chains from a single sample sequenced in a study of T-cell memory formation after mild COVID-19. TCRdb re-called the 5' RACE reads through MiXCR, storing one row per CDR3 protein. Of roughly 200,000 distinct CDR3 sequences listed, about a sixth are singletons. Sequenced material: PBMCs or a T cell subset sorted from them (not recorded which). All receptors come from an adult woman who had mild COVID-19 (a few samples of this study predate the infection). Cell type and time point are not known.

The DNA of the CDR3 is TGTGCCACGGGACAATCGGCGAGTTCACCCCTCCACTTT. Protein product: CATGQSASSPLHF. This chain joins TRBV7-9 and TRBJ1-6; D may be TRBD1 (6 bases). V was cut by 10 bases and J by 9 bases, with 16 bases left in between. Looked up from germline, CDR1 is SEHNR and CDR2 is FQNEAQ (reference sequence). The CDR3 extends over 13 amino acids.

This clonotype was detected only a few times. V gene TRBV5-1 combines with J gene TRBJ1-4, with D possibly being TRBD1 (6 bases). CDR3 length: 15 amino acids. CDR1 and CDR2 from the germline V gene are SGHRS and YFSETQ. Trimming removed 4 bases from V and 7 bases from J, with 17 bases in between. The CDR3 DNA sequence: TGCGCCAGCAGCCACTCAGGGGCGGAGGGTGAAAAACTGTTTTTT. It codes for CASSHSGAEGEKLFF.

A few counts support this clonotype. The chain joins TRBV20-1 to TRBJ1-1; no reliable D call. Deletions cut 0 bases from V and 3 bases from J, with 8 bases between. The V gene's germline CDR1 is DFQATT and CDR2 SNEGSKA (reference sequence). There are 13 residues in the CDR3. The CDR3 coding sequence is TGCAGTGCTAGAGATGAGGTGGACACTGAAGCTTTCTTT. Its translation is CSARDEVDTEAFF.

This chain uses TRBV30 with TRBJ2-2; no clear D. V was clipped by 3 bases and J by 2 bases, with 7 bases between them. The CDR3 spans 13 residues. Germline CDR1 reads GTSNPN; CDR2 reads SVGIG (reference sequence). Written as DNA, the CDR3 is TGTGCCTGGAGGCCCGGTAACACCGGGGAGCTGTTTTTT. Translation gives CAWRPGNTGELFF.

This CDR3 reads CASSLRAGTGVSNEQFF. For the CDR3, the DNA is TGTGCCAGCAGCTTAAGGGCCGGGACAGGGGTCAGCAATGAGCAGTTCTTC. This chain connects TRBV7-3 to TRBJ2-1; 10 positions agree with TRBD1. V lost 1 base to trimming and J lost 6 bases; unmatched junction nucleotides: 9. This CDR3 spans 17 amino acids. Germline assignment: CDR1 SGHTA and CDR2 FQGTGA.

The chain carries TRBV7-2 and TRBJ1-1, with 8 positions matching TRBD1. The CDR3 consists of 13 residues. Germline CDR1 reads SGHTA; CDR2 reads FQGNSA. The trim removed 5 bases at V and 11 bases at J, leaving 10 bases unmatched. The CDR3 bases are TGTGCCAGCAGCACCGGGACAGGAGAGGTGGCTTTCTTT. Translation: CASSTGTGEVAFF.

The chain joins TRBV12-3 or TRBV12-4 to TRBJ2-7; no clear D. The V and J ends lost 6 bases and 2 bases respectively, with 14 bases between them. This CDR3 is built from 14 residues. In DNA, the CDR3 is TGTGCCAGCAGAATCGGCGGCGGCACCTACGAGCAGTACTTC. Protein product: CASRIGGGTYEQYF.

This clonotype has more than one count but fewer than ten. This chain uses TRBV5-1 with TRBJ2-1; D tentatively reads TRBD1 or TRBD2 (5 bases each). Between the trimmed V and J ends, which lost 4 bases and 4 bases, there was a span of 15 bases. Germline V gene data show CDR1 as SGHRS and CDR2 as YFSETQ. This CDR3 is built from 15 residues. CDR3 coding DNA: TGCGCCAGCAGCCCCCCGTCAGGGAGTTACAATGAGCAGTTCTTC. Amino acid sequence: CASSPPSGSYNEQFF.

This clonotype turned up a few times. J is TRBJ2-7 and V is TRBV11-3; no reliable D call. The CDR3 runs to 12 residues. V was trimmed by 5 bases and J by 2 bases, leaving 7 bases between them. Germline CDR1 and CDR2: SGHNT and YENEEA. In DNA form, the CDR3 reads TGTGCCAGCAGCGGCCCTGCCTACGAGCAGTACTTC. This gives the protein CASSGPAYEQYF. Complete variable domain (other parts from reference TRBV11-3 and TRBJ2-7): EAGVVQSPRYKIIEKKQPVAFWCNPISGHNTLYWYLQNLGQGPELLIRYENEEAVDDSQLPKDRFSAERLKGVDSTLKIQPAELGDSAVYLCASSGPAYEQYFGPGTRLTVT.

Note on this clonotype: One base away lies a much larger clone, so this may be a sequencing read error. This sequence joins TRBV20-1 and TRBJ2-7; 9 nucleotides match TRBD2. Trimming at V came to 3 bases and at J to 4 bases, leaving 13 bases not matched to a gene. This CDR3 has 16 residues. Germline values: CDR1 DFQATT, CDR2 SNEGSKA (reference sequence). The CDR3 sequence: CSARQTFLTSGYEQYF. In DNA form, the CDR3 reads TGCAGTGCTAGGCAGACTTTCCTGACTAGCGGATACGAGCAGTACTTC.

The gene calls are TRBV4-1 and TRBJ1-2; TRBD1 might be the D (6 bases). The germline V gene encodes CDR1 MGHRA and CDR2 YSYEKL. V was cut by 5 bases and J by 2 bases, with 15 bases left in between. The CDR3 runs to 15 residues. CDR3 DNA: TGCGCCAGCAGCTCGCCCGAGGGGGGAAACTATGGCTACACCTTC. This encodes CASSSPEGGNYGYTF.

The chain recombines TRBV5-1 with TRBJ2-5; D ambiguous. CDR1 and CDR2 from the germline V gene are SGHRS and YFSETQ. V was cut by 0 bases and J by 5 bases, with 8 bases left in between. This CDR3 has 13 residues. CDR3 DNA sequence: TGCGCCAGCAGCTTGGGGATCCGGGAGACCCAGTACTTC. Protein sequence: CASSLGIRETQYF.

This clonotype occurred a few times. The J gene is TRBJ1-1, the V gene TRBV5-6; D gene ambiguous. Germline V gives CDR1 SGHDT, CDR2 YYEEEE. V lost 0 bases and J 3 bases, leaving 6 bases between the germline ends. CDR3 length: 13 amino acids. CDR3 protein: CASSLGVYTEAFF. CDR3 in DNA: TGTGCCAGCAGCTTGGGGGTGTACACTGAAGCTTTCTTT. Supplemented by reference TRBV5-6 and TRBJ1-1, the full variable domain reads DAGVTQSPTHLIKTRGQQVTLRCSPKSGHDTVSWYQQALGQGPQFIFQYYEEEERQRGNFPDRFSGHQFPNYSSELNVNALLLGDSALYLCASSLGVYTEAFFGQGTRLTVV.

This chain joins TRBV7-2 and TRBJ2-7; D may be TRBD2 (6 bases). Germline V CDR1 and CDR2: SGHTA, FQGNSA. The CDR3 covers 14 residues. Trimming took 3 bases from V and 3 from J, leaving 12 bases between them. CDR3 sequence: CASSFTGSGYEQYF. The CDR3 nucleotides are TGTGCCAGCAGCTTCACCGGGAGCGGCTACGAGCAGTACTTC.

The rearrangement links TRBV9 to TRBJ1-3; D unclear. This CDR3 region has 15 residues. V lost 0 bases to trimming and J lost 0 bases, with 7 bases between them. Germline V gene data show CDR1 as SGDLS and CDR2 as YYNGEE. The CDR3 here is CASSVGPDSGNTIYF. CDR3 nucleotides: TGTGCCAGCAGCGTAGGACCAGACTCTGGAAACACCATATATTTT.

This clonotype was counted between two and nine times. The chain joins TRBV7-2 to TRBJ2-7; D is unclear. There are 13 residues in the CDR3. Germline values: CDR1 SGHTA, CDR2 FQGNSA. Trimming removed 2 bases from V and 0 bases from J, with 5 bases in between. This CDR3 is CASSLNPSYEQYF. The CDR3 bases are TGTGCCAGCAGCTTAAACCCCTCCTACGAGCAGTACTTC.

The sample holds a few counts of this clonotype. V usage is TRBV5-1 and J usage is TRBJ2-3; weak D call: TRBD1 (5 bases). Trimming took 0 bases from V and 4 from J, leaving 12 bases between them. Germline V gene data show CDR1 as SGHRS and CDR2 as YFSETQ. CDR3 length: 15 residues. For the CDR3, the DNA is TGCGCCAGCAGCTTGGGCACAAGGGGCGCAGATACGCAGTATTTT. Translated, it gives CASSLGTRGADTQYF. Full variable domain (remainder filled in from reference TRBV5-1 and TRBJ2-3): KAGVTQTPRYLIKTRGQQVTLSCSPISGHRSVSWYQQTPGQGLQFLFEYFSETQRNKGNFPGRFSGRQFSNSRSEMNVSTLELGDSALYLCASSLGTRGADTQYFGPGTRLTVL.

This clonotype was seen a few times. The rearrangement links TRBV7-3 to TRBJ2-1; TRBD2 aligns across 8 bases. The junction had 8 bases not matched to a gene; V was cut back by 4 bases and J by 6 bases. The CDR3 totals 15 residues. Germline lookup yields CDR1 SGHTA and CDR2 FQGTGA. CDR3 DNA sequence: TGTGCCAGCAGCTCCTCCGGGACTAGTAGCAATGAGCAGTTCTTC. Translating it yields CASSSSGTSSNEQFF.